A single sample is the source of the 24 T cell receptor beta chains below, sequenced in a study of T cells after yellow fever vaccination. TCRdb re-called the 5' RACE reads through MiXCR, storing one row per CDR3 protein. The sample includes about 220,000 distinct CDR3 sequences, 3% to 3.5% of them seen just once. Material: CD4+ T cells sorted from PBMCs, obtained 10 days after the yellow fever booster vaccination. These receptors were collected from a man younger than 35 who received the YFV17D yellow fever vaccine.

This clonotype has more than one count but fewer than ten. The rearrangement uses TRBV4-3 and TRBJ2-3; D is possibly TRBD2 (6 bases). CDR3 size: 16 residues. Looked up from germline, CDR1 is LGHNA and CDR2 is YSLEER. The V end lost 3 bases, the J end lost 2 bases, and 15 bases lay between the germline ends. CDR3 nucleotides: TGCGCCAGCAGCCATGAGGGGACTGACTACACAGATACGCAGTATTTT. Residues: CASSHEGTDYTDTQYF.

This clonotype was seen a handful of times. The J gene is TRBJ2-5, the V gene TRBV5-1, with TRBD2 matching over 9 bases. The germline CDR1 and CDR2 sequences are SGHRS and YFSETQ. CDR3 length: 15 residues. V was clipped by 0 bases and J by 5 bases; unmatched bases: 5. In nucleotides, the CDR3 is TGCGCCAGCAGCTTGGCAGGACTAGCGACCGAGACCCAGTACTTC. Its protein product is CASSLAGLATETQYF.

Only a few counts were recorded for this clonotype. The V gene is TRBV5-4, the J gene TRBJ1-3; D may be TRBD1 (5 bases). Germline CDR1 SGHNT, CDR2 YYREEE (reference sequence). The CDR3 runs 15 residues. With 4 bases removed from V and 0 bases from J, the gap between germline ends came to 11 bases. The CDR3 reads CASSHQGNSGNTIYF. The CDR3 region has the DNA TGTGCCAGCAGCCATCAGGGAAACTCTGGAAACACCATATATTTT.

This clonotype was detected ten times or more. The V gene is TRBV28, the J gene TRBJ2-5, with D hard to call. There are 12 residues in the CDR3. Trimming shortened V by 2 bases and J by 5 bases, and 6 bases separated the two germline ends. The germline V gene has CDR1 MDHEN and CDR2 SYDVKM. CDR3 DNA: TGTGCCAGCAGTTTAAATCTGGAGACCCAGTACTTC. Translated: CASSLNLETQYF.

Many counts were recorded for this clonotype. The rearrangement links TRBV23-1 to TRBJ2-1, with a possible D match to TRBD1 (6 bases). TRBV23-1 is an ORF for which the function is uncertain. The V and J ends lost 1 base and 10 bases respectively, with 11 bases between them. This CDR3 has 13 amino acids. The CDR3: CASSQFPGTEQFF. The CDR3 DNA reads TGCGCCAGCAGTCAATTCCCCGGGACAGAGCAGTTCTTC.

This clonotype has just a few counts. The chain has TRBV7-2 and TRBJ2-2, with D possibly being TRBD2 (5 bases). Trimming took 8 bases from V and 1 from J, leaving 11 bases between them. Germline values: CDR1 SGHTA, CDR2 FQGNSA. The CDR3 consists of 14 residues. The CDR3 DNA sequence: TGTGCCAGCGGAGGTCTCAGGAACACCGGGGAGCTGTTTTTT. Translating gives CASGGLRNTGELFF.

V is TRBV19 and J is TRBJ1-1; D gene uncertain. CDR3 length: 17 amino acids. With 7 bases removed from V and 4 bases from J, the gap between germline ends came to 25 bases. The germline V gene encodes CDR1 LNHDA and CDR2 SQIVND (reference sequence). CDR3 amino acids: CASKSSGLVFGGTEAFF. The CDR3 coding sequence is TGTGCCAGTAAGAGTTCCGGGCTGGTTTTTGGTGGCACTGAAGCTTTCTTT.

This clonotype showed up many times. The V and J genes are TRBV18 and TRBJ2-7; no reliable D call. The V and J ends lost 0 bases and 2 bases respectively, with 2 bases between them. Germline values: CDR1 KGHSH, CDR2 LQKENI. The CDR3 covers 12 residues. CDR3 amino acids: CASSPPTYEQYF. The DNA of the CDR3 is TGTGCCAGCTCACCACCTACCTACGAGCAGTACTTC. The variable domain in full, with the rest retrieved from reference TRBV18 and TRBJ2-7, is NAGVMQNPRHLVRRRGQEARLRCSPMKGHSHVYWYRQLPEEGLKFMVYLQKENIIDESGMPKERFSAEFPKEGPSILRIQQVVRGDSAAYFCASSPPTYEQYFGPGTRLTVT.

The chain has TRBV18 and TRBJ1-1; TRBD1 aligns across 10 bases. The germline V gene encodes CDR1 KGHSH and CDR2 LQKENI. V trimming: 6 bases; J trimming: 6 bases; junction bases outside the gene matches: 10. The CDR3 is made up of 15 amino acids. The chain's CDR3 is CASSEMGTGAPEAFF. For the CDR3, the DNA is TGTGCCAGCTCGGAAATGGGGACAGGGGCACCTGAAGCTTTCTTT.

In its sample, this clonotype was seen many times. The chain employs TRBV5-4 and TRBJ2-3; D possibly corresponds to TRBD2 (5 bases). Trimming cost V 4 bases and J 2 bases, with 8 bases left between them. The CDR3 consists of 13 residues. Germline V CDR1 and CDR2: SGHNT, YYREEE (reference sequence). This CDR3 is CASSPDSTDTQYF. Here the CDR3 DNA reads TGTGCCAGCAGCCCGGACTCCACAGATACGCAGTATTTT.

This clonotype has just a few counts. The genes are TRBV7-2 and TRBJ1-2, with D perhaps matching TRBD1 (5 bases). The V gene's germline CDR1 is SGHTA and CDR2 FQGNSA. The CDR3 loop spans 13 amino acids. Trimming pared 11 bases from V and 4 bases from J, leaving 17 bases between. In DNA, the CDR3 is TGTGCCGGAGGCCAGGGTTTCGGCTATGGCTACACCTTC. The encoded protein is CAGGQGFGYGYTF.

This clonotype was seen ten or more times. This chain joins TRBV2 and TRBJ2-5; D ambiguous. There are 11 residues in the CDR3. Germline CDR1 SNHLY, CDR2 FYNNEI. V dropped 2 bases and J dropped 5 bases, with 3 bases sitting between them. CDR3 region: CASSEWETQYF. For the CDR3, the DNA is TGTGCCAGCAGTGAATGGGAGACCCAGTACTTC.

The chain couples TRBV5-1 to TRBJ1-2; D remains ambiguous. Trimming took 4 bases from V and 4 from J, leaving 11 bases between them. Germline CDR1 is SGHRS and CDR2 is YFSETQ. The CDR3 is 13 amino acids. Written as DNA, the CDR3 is TGCGCCAGCAGCCTAGTCATGGGCTATGGCTACACCTTC. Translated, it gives CASSLVMGYGYTF.

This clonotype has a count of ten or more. CDR3 amino acids: CASSLRAGAKETQYF. In DNA, the CDR3 is TGTGCCAGCAGCTTAAGGGCGGGAGCCAAAGAGACCCAGTACTTC. J is TRBJ2-5 and V is TRBV7-2; 7 bases align to TRBD2. Per germline, CDR1 SGHTA and CDR2 FQGNSA. The CDR3 length is 15 residues. The junction had 6 bases not matched to a gene; V was cut back by 2 bases and J by 3 bases.

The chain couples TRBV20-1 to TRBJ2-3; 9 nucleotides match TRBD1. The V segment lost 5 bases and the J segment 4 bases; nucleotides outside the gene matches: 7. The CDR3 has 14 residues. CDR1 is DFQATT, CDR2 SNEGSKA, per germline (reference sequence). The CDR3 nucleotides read TGCAGTGCTCCCGGGACAGGGACCTCAGATACGCAGTATTTT. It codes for CSAPGTGTSDTQYF.

CDR3 DNA sequence: TGCAGTGCGAGGGGGGAAGAGACCCAGTACTTC. Its protein is CSARGEETQYF. This chain joins TRBV20-1 and TRBJ2-5; tentatively, D is TRBD1 or TRBD2 (6 bases each). Germline CDR1 is DFQATT and CDR2 is SNEGSKA (reference sequence). CDR3 length equals 11 residues. V gave up 6 bases and J gave up 3 bases, with 8 bases separating them.

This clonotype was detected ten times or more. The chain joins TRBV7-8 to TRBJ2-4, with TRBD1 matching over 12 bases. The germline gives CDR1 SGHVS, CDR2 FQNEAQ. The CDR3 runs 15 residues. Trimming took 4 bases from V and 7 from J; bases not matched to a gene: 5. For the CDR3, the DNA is TGTGCCAGCAGCTACTCCGGGACAGGGGGCAACATTCAGTACTTC. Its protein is CASSYSGTGGNIQYF.

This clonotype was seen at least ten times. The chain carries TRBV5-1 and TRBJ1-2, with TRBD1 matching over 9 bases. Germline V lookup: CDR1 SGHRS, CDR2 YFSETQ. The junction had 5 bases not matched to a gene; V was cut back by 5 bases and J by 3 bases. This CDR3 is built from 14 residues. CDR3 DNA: TGCGCCAGCAGTCATAGGACAGGGGACTATGGCTACACCTTC. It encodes CASSHRTGDYGYTF.

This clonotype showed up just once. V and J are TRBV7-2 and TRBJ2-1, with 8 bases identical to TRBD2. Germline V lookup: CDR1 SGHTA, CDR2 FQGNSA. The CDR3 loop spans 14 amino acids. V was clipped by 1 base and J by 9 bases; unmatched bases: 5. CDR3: CASSLDGLAGEQFF. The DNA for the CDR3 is TGTGCCAGCAGCTTAGATGGACTAGCAGGTGAGCAGTTCTTC. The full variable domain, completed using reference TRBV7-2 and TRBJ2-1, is GAGVSQSPSNKVTEKGKDVELRCDPISGHTALYWYRQSLGQGLEFLIYFQGNSAPDKSGLPSDRFSAERTGGSVSTLTIQRTQQEDSAVYLCASSLDGLAGEQFFGPGTRLTVL.

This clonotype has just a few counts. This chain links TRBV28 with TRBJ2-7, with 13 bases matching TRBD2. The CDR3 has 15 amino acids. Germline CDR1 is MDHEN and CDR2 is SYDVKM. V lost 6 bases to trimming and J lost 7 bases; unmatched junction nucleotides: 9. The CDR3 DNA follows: TGTGCCAGCAGCCGGACTAGCGGGGGCAGCCGGGAGCAGTACGTC. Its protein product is CASSRTSGGSREQYV.

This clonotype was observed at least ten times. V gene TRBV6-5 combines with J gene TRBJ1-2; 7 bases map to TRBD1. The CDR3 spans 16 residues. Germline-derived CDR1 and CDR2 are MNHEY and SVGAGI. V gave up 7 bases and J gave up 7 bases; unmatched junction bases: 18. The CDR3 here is CASIQSLGQGERGYTF. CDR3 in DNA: TGTGCCAGCATCCAGAGTTTGGGCCAGGGGGAACGTGGCTACACCTTC.

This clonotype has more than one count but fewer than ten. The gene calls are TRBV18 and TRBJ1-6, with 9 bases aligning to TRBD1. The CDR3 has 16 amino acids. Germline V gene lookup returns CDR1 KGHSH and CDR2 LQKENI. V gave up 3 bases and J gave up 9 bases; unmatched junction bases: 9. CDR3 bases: TGTGCCAGCTCACCCGAAGGGACAGGGACCGGTTCACCCCTCCACTTT. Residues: CASSPEGTGTGSPLHF. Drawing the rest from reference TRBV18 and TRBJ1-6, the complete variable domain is NAGVMQNPRHLVRRRGQEARLRCSPMKGHSHVYWYRQLPEEGLKFMVYLQKENIIDESGMPKERFSAEFPKEGPSILRIQQVVRGDSAAYFCASSPEGTGTGSPLHFGNGTRLTVT.

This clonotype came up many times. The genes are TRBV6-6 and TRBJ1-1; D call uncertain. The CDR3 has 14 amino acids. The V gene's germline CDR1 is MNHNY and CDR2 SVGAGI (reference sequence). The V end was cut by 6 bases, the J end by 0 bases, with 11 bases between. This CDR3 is CASRYGDMNTEAFF. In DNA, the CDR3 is TGTGCCAGCAGGTACGGCGACATGAACACTGAAGCTTTCTTT.

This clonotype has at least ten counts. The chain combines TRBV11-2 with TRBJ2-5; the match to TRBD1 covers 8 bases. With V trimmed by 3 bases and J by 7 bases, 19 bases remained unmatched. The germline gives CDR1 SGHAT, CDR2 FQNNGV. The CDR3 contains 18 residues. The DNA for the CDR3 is TGTGCCAGCAGCTTTTGGAGAGGCCGGGGACAGGAGGGGAGGACCCAGTACTTC. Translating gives CASSFWRGRGQEGRTQYF.